One sample yielded the 22 T cell receptor beta chains listed below, sequenced in a study of control samples from healthy donors and cancer patients (dated by TCRdb to 2018 to 2020). The receptor library was made with the immunoSEQ multiplex PCR assay. TCRdb provides this immuneACCESS table in a form limited to in-frame rearrangements. Some clones are lacking; in checked studies, under half of them reflect an unresolved V gene, and why the rest are absent is not known. This sample lists 90,000 to 100,000 clones; about 88% were detected once. The ten largest account for under 40% of the sample. Material: PBMCs. The receptors derive from a man aged 70-80 years with lung cancer.

The chain employs TRBV4-3 and TRBJ2-7; the match to TRBD2 covers 8 bases. Losses at the gene ends were 0 bases for V and 3 bases for J; bases not matched to a gene: 10. The CDR3 loop spans 17 amino acids. CDR1 is LGHNA, CDR2 YSLEER, per germline. DNA for the CDR3: TGCGCCAGCAGCCAAGAGATCGGGCGGGGGGCCATCTACGAGCAGTACTTC. The encoded protein is CASSQEIGRGAIYEQYF.

V gene TRBV29-1 combines with J gene TRBJ2-1; 7 bases map to TRBD1. Germline loops: CDR1 SQVTM, CDR2 ANQGSEA. Trimming at V came to 5 bases and at J to 5 bases, leaving 9 bases not matched to a gene. The CDR3 spans 14 residues. Here the CDR3 DNA reads TGCAGCGTTAAGAACAGGGGTAACAACAATGAGCAGTTCTTC. Residues: CSVKNRGNNNEQFF.

The chain links TRBV6-2 or TRBV6-3 to TRBJ2-7, with 8 nucleotides matching TRBD1. CDR1 and CDR2 (germline): MNHEY, SVGEGT. The CDR3 is made up of 16 amino acids. V lost 0 bases, J lost 5 bases, and 9 bases stayed unmatched. The CDR3 sequence is CASSYSLDRGIHEQYF. The CDR3, as DNA: TGTGCCAGCAGTTACTCCCTAGACAGGGGAATCCACGAGCAGTACTTC.

The chain uses TRBV9 and TRBJ1-5; D might be TRBD1 (6 bases). Trimming cost V 9 bases and J 2 bases, with 12 bases left between them. Per germline, CDR1 SGDLS and CDR2 YYNGEE. CDR3 length: 13 residues. The CDR3 sequence: CAIGGGCNQPQHF. The CDR3 DNA is TGTGCCATCGGAGGGGGATGCAATCAGCCCCAGCATTTT.

The rearrangement links TRBV7-3 to TRBJ2-2; D gene unclear. Trimming took 5 bases from V and 6 from J, leaving 10 bases between them. This CDR3 has 13 residues. From germline, CDR1 is SGHTA and CDR2 FQGTGA. CDR3 region: CASSIRWAGELFF. As DNA, the CDR3 is TGTGCCAGCAGCATCCGGTGGGCCGGGGAGCTGTTTTTT.

CDR3 sequence: CASSLLALGAEAFF. DNA for the CDR3: TGTGCCAGCAGCTTGCTTGCCCTAGGGGCTGAAGCTTTCTTT. The chain uses TRBV11-1 and TRBJ1-1; a weak D match, TRBD1 (5 bases). The CDR3 length is 14 residues. Germline lookup yields CDR1 SGHAT and CDR2 FQDESV (reference sequence). Trimming removed 3 bases at V and 6 bases at J, with 14 bases between.

This clone turned up a few times. Other DNA sequences in this specimen translate into the identical CDR3. The chain is built from TRBV6-5 and TRBJ2-5, with TRBD1 as a possible D gene (6 bases). The V end was cut by 7 bases, the J end by 2 bases, with 17 bases between. Germline V CDR1 and CDR2: MNHEY, SVGAGI. This CDR3 is built from 15 residues. As DNA, the CDR3 is TGTGCCAGCACTCCCAGAAGAAGGGGGCAAGAGACCCAGTACTTC. Its protein product is CASTPRRRGQETQYF.

This sequence joins TRBV11-2 and TRBJ2-1; 10 nucleotides align to TRBD2. The CDR3 length is 15 residues. V was clipped by 5 bases and J by 5 bases; unmatched bases: 6. Germline values: CDR1 SGHAT, CDR2 FQNNGV. The chain's CDR3 is CASSPTGLADNEQFF. The CDR3 bases are TGTGCCAGCAGCCCGACCGGACTAGCGGACAATGAGCAGTTCTTC.

The chain recombines TRBV27 with TRBJ2-2, with D perhaps matching TRBD2 (6 bases). Germline V gene sequence: CDR1 MNHEY, CDR2 SMNVEV (reference sequence). V lost 6 bases to trimming and J lost 6 bases, with 17 bases between them. The CDR3 sequence is 15 residues long. The CDR3, as DNA: TGTGCCAGCAGGAGGGCCCGGGGGTCATCCGGGGAGCTGTTTTTT. As protein: CASRRARGSSGELFF.

This clone was found once. The chain carries TRBV10-2 and TRBJ2-1; possible D gene TRBD2, 7 bases. Germline loops: CDR1 WSHSY, CDR2 SAAADI. The length of the CDR3 is 17 residues. Trimming stripped 0 bases from V and 8 bases from J, with 20 bases between. The CDR3: CASSESVRGRGIHEQFF. In nucleotides, the CDR3 is TGCGCCAGCAGTGAGTCGGTGAGGGGGAGGGGTATACATGAGCAGTTCTTC.

This clone was observed a few times. The chain couples TRBV7-8 to TRBJ1-1, with a weak D call TRBD1 (6 bases). CDR3 length: 15 amino acids. Trimming removed 0 bases from V and 0 bases from J, with 8 bases in between. CDR1 and CDR2 from the germline V gene are SGHVS and FQNEAQ. The CDR3 protein is CASSLATGLNTEAFF. The CDR3 DNA reads as TGTGCCAGCAGCTTAGCTACAGGGTTGAACACTGAAGCTTTCTTT.

The J gene is TRBJ2-6, the V gene TRBV19, with D perhaps being TRBD1 or TRBD2 (7 bases each). This CDR3 is 17 amino acids long. Germline lookup yields CDR1 LNHDA and CDR2 SQIVND (reference sequence). Trimming took 5 bases from V and 4 from J, leaving 18 bases between them. The CDR3 here is CASSWEGQPLGANVLTF. In DNA form, the CDR3 reads TGTGCCAGTAGTTGGGAGGGACAGCCCCTGGGGGCCAACGTCCTGACTTTC.

The V and J genes are TRBV7-2 and TRBJ1-5, with 11 bases lining up with TRBD1. Germline V gene sequence: CDR1 SGHTA, CDR2 FQGNSA. This CDR3 has 16 residues. Trimming at V came to 5 bases and at J to 7 bases, leaving 10 bases not matched to a gene. CDR3 residues: CASSLRDRGSHQPQHF. The CDR3 DNA follows: TGTGCCAGCAGCCTCCGGGACAGGGGGTCCCACCAGCCCCAGCATTTT.

The chain recombines TRBV7-9 with TRBJ2-1, with TRBD1 matching 8 bases. The CDR3 sequence is 15 residues long. CDR1 is SEHNR, CDR2 FQNEAQ, per germline (reference sequence). Losses at the gene ends were 5 bases for V and 8 bases for J; bases not matched to a gene: 11. The CDR3 region has the DNA TGTGCCAGCAGCCCGGGTTCGACAGGGGTGGATGAGCAGTTCTTC. It specifies CASSPGSTGVDEQFF.

V and J are TRBV10-2 and TRBJ2-7; perhaps TRBD2 as D (6 bases). Trimming shortened V by 4 bases and J by 6 bases, and 10 bases separated the two germline ends. The CDR3 has 12 amino acids. Looked up from germline, CDR1 is WSHSY and CDR2 is SAAADI. CDR3 region: CASSGLVSEQYF. CDR3 bases: TGCGCCAGCAGTGGACTAGTTTCCGAGCAGTACTTC.

The CDR3 here is CASSTRTGEFYGYTF. In DNA, the CDR3 is TGCGCCAGCAGCACGCGGACAGGGGAATTCTATGGCTACACCTTC. The chain couples TRBV4-1 to TRBJ1-2, with 9 bases matching TRBD1. V lost 5 bases and J lost 4; bases outside the gene matches: 8. CDR1 and CDR2 (germline): MGHRA, YSYEKL. The CDR3 spans 15 residues.

The rearrangement links TRBV19 to TRBJ1-2; 7 bases align to TRBD1. Germline values: CDR1 LNHDA, CDR2 SQIVND (reference sequence). This CDR3 has 13 amino acids. V shed 3 bases, J shed 5 bases, and the junction held 3 bases outside the gene matches. The CDR3 sequence: CASSMGRGYGYTF. In DNA, the CDR3 is TGTGCCAGTAGTATGGGCAGGGGGTATGGCTACACCTTC.

This rearrangement joins TRBV21-1 to TRBJ2-1; the table's TRBD2 call for D was not verified on the DNA. TRBV21-1 is classified as a pseudogene. CDR3 length: 17 residues. CDR3 in DNA: TGTGCCAGCAGCAAAGACGACCCAGCGGGGGGAGACAATGAGCAGTTCTTC. It translates to CASSKDDPAGGDNEQFF.

The V gene is TRBV2, the J gene TRBJ1-1; D uncertain. Per germline, CDR1 SNHLY and CDR2 FYNNEI. Trimming removed 6 bases from V and 4 bases from J, with 12 bases in between. The CDR3 consists of 13 residues. The CDR3 bases are TGTGCCAGCAGGTGGGTTCTGGGCACTGAAGCTTTCTTT. Its protein product is CASRWVLGTEAFF.

V usage is TRBV11-2 and J usage is TRBJ1-2; D is uncertain. The CDR3 runs to 15 residues. Per the germline V gene, CDR1 is SGHAT and CDR2 is FQNNGV. Trimming pared 5 bases from V and 4 bases from J, leaving 17 bases between. The CDR3 nucleotides are TGTGCCAGCAGCCCAGCCCGGGCCAATGTCTATGGCTACACCTTC. It is translated as CASSPARANVYGYTF.

V and J are TRBV12-3 or TRBV12-4 and TRBJ1-5; no reliable D call. CDR3 length: 13 residues. Trimming took off 3 bases at V and 7 bases at J, with 10 bases between the two ends. CDR3 nucleotides: TGTGCCAGCAGTTTCGGCAGGACCCAGCCCCAGCATTTT. Translated: CASSFGRTQPQHF.

In regard to this clone: As the CDR3 is not closed by the conserved phenylalanine or tryptophan, this likely results from a read error. The limits of the CDR3 on the DNA are not certain, so only TCRdb's listed CDR3 is given. The V and J genes are TRBV2 and TRBJ1-1. The CDR3 length is 13 residues, termini included. In germline, CDR1 is SNHLY, CDR2 FYNNEI. Here the CDR3 reads CASSEVHRHVRLS.